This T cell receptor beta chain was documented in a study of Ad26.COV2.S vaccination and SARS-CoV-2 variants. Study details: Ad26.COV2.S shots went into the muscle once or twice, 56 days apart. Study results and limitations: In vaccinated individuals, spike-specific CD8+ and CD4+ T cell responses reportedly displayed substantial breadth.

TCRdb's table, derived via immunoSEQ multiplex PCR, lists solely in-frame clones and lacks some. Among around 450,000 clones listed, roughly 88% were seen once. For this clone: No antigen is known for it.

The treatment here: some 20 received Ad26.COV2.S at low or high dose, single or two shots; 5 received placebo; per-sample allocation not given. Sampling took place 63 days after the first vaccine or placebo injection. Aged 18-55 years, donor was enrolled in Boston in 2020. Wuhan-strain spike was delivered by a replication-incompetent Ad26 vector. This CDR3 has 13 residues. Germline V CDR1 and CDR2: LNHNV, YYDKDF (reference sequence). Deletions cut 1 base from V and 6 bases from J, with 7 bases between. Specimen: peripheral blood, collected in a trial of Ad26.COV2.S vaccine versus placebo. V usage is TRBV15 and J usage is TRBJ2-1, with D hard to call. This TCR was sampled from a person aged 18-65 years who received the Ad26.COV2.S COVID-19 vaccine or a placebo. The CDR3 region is CATSRGSFNEQFF. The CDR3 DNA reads TGTGCCACCAGCAGAGGTAGTTTCAATGAGCAGTTCTTC.